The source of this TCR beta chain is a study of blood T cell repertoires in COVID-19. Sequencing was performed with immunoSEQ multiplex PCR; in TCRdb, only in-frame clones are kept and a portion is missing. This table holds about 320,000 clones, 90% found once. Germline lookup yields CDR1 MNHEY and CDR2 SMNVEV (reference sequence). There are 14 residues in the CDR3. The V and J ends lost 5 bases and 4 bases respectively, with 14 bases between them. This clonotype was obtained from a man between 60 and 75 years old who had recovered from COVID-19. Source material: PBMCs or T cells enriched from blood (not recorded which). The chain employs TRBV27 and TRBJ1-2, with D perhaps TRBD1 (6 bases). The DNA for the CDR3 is TGTGCCAGCAGTCAACAGGACAGTACCTATGGCTACACCTTC. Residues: CASSQQDSTYGYTF.